The 4 T cell receptor beta chains reported below all come from one sample, sequenced in a study of neoadjuvant anti-PD-1 for oral cavity cancer. Time point defined: after neoadjuvant nivolumab, at surgical resection. Assay used: immunoSEQ multiplex PCR; TCRdb lists only in-frame clones, some missing. The sample lists approximately 30,000 clones, about 80% occurring once. The sequencing used PBMCs, collected after nivolumab (anti-PD-1) treatment. The source is a person between 40 and 85 years old with oral cavity squamous cell carcinoma.

CDR3 in amino acids: CASSLQGWNSPLHF. The DNA for the CDR3 is TGTGCCAGCAGCTTACAGGGTTGGAATTCACCCCTCCACTTT. The rearrangement links TRBV7-9 to TRBJ1-6; a weak D match, TRBD1 (5 bases). Germline CDR1 is SEHNR and CDR2 is FQNEAQ (reference sequence). The CDR3 contains 14 residues. V was pared by 2 bases and J by 7 bases, with 9 bases between. Full variable domain (outside the CDR3, taken from reference TRBV7-9 and TRBJ1-6): DTGVSQNPRHKITKRGQNVTFRCDPISEHNRLYWYRQTLGQGPEFLTYFQNEAQLEKSRLLSDRFSAERPKGSFSTLEIQRTEQGDSAMYLCASSLQGWNSPLHFGNGTRLTVT.

CDR3 in amino acids: CASSPRGRYTGELFF. For the CDR3, the DNA is TGTGCCAGCAGCCCCCGCGGGAGATACACCGGGGAGCTGTTTTTT. This chain joins TRBV7-9 and TRBJ2-2, with 7 bases lining up with TRBD2. This CDR3 is 15 amino acids long. The trim removed 5 bases at V and 3 bases at J, leaving 6 bases unmatched. The germline CDR1 and CDR2 sequences are SEHNR and FQNEAQ (reference sequence).

The chain links TRBV6-1 to TRBJ2-7; D remains unclear. CDR1 and CDR2 from the germline V gene are MNHNS and SASEGT. Trimming pared 10 bases from V and 0 bases from J, leaving 13 bases between. The CDR3 spans 13 residues. This CDR3 reads CAITVLGSYEQYF. CDR3 nucleotide sequence: TGTGCCATAACAGTATTGGGCTCCTACGAGCAGTACTTC.

V and J are TRBV6-4 and TRBJ1-6, with D possibly matching TRBD1 (5 bases). Germline lookup yields CDR1 MRHNA and CDR2 SNTAGT. The CDR3 sequence is 15 residues long. V was trimmed by 11 bases and J by 5 bases, leaving 19 bases between them. CDR3 DNA: TGTGCCCGCAACCCCCGGGACGGACATAATTCACCCCTCCACTTT. This sequence encodes CARNPRDGHNSPLHF.